Below, 23 T cell receptor beta chains from the same sample are listed, as sequenced in a study of beta chain features in type 1 diabetes. All of the isolated RNA was reverse transcribed, so expressed TCRB transcripts were sequenced. Repertoires were generated with immunoSEQ multiplex PCR, while TCRdb's copy carries only in-frame clones and drops some. The table includes 250,000 to 300,000 clones, less than 30% detected once. No cognate antigen is known for these TCRs. Study observations and caveats: People with Type 1 diabetes carried modestly yet significantly shorter TCRB CDR3s in all four CD4+ subsets.

Sequencing was carried out using naive CD4+ T cells from blood. These receptors were obtained from a woman in her 30s with type 1 diabetes.

The chain links TRBV29-1 to TRBJ2-5; 9 bases match TRBD2. Germline values: CDR1 SQVTM, CDR2 ANQGSEA. V lost 3 bases and J lost 0; bases outside the gene matches: 2. The CDR3 extends over 14 amino acids. CDR3: CSVDTSGYQETQYF. In nucleotides, the CDR3 is TGCAGCGTTGATACTAGCGGGTACCAAGAGACCCAGTACTTC.

The chain is built from TRBV29-1 and TRBJ1-2; TRBD1 is a possible D gene (6 bases). The CDR3 extends over 11 amino acids. Germline V gives CDR1 SQVTM, CDR2 ANQGSEA. V lost 6 bases and J lost 6, with 11 bases in between. CDR3 bases: TGCAGCGTCCTCGGGGGGCATGGCTACACCTTC. Its protein is CSVLGGHGYTF.

This clone was counted a few times. The chain couples TRBV11-2 to TRBJ2-1; 11 bases map to TRBD2. V dropped 5 bases and J dropped 6; count of bases not matched to a gene: 6. From germline, CDR1 is SGHAT and CDR2 FQNNGV. CDR3 length: 15 amino acids. The CDR3: CASSPGTSGSNEQFF. The CDR3 DNA reads as TGTGCCAGCAGCCCCGGGACTAGCGGAAGCAATGAGCAGTTCTTC.

The chain employs TRBV7-9 and TRBJ1-1, with a weak D call TRBD1 (6 bases). CDR3 size: 15 residues. With 5 bases removed from V and 5 bases from J, the gap between germline ends came to 18 bases. Germline V lookup: CDR1 SEHNR, CDR2 FQNEAQ (reference sequence). The CDR3 sequence: CASSLSSIQGTEAFF. In nucleotides, the CDR3 is TGTGCCAGCAGCCTATCTTCAATACAGGGAACTGAAGCTTTCTTT.

The V gene is TRBV20-1, the J gene TRBJ1-2; D unclear. Between the trimmed V and J ends, which lost 3 bases and 6 bases, there was a span of 5 bases. CDR1 is DFQATT, CDR2 SNEGSKA, per germline (reference sequence). The CDR3 loop spans 10 amino acids. The DNA for the CDR3 is TGCAGTGCTAGGAGAGATGGCTACACCTTC. Protein product: CSARRDGYTF.

This clone was detected only a few times. The chain is built from TRBV30 and TRBJ1-1; the match to TRBD1 covers 8 bases. This CDR3 comprises 14 residues. CDR1 is GTSNPN and CDR2 is SVGIG in the germline V gene (reference sequence). Unmatched junction bases numbered 6, after V lost 5 bases and J lost 1 base. Here the CDR3 reads CAWDPGQGNTEAFF. The DNA of the CDR3 is TGTGCCTGGGACCCCGGACAGGGGAACACTGAAGCTTTCTTT.

This clone was found a few times. The J gene is TRBJ2-7, the V gene TRBV7-9, with D tentatively TRBD1 (5 bases). V was shortened by 5 bases and J by 2 bases, with 19 bases between the two germline ends. There are 16 residues in the CDR3. CDR1 and CDR2 from the germline V gene are SEHNR and FQNEAQ (reference sequence). The CDR3 sequence is CASSPRAGYGAYEQYF. The CDR3 nucleotides are TGTGCCAGCAGCCCGCGTGCAGGGTATGGAGCCTACGAGCAGTACTTC.

This chain connects TRBV10-3 to TRBJ2-7, with 9 bases aligning to TRBD2. The V and J ends lost 4 bases and 2 bases, in that order; junction bases with no gene match: 6. This CDR3 is 15 amino acids long. Per the germline V gene, CDR1 is ENHRY and CDR2 is SYGVKD. CDR3 coding DNA: TGTGCCATCAGTGTCGGGGTAGCGGGAGCCTACGAGCAGTACTTC. Translating gives CAISVGVAGAYEQYF.

V gene TRBV4-2 combines with J gene TRBJ2-1; weak D call: TRBD2 (6 bases). In germline, CDR1 is LGHNA, CDR2 YNFKEQ. Trimming removed 4 bases at V and 0 bases at J, with 10 bases between. The CDR3 runs 15 residues. The DNA of the CDR3 is TGTGCCAGCAGCCTTAGGGACTCCTCCTACAATGAGCAGTTCTTC. Its protein product is CASSLRDSSYNEQFF.

This clone was seen a handful of times. The chain recombines TRBV6-5 with TRBJ1-1; D is undetermined. The germline V and J ends were trimmed by 8 bases and 1 base, with 14 bases remaining between them. In germline, CDR1 is MNHEY, CDR2 SVGAGI. This CDR3 contains 14 residues. The CDR3 sequence is CASSLVQSNTEAFF. CDR3 nucleotide sequence: TGTGCCAGCTCCCTTGTACAGTCGAACACTGAAGCTTTCTTT.

V and J are TRBV25-1 and TRBJ2-7; possible D gene TRBD1, 6 bases. CDR3 length equals 14 residues. The ends were cut back, 3 bases at V and 5 bases at J, with 14 bases in the middle. CDR1 and CDR2 from the germline V gene are MGHDK and SYGVNS. The CDR3 nucleotides are TGTGCCAGCAGTGAGTGGGACACGTCCGACGAGCAGTACTTC. As protein: CASSEWDTSDEQYF.

There are a few counts of this clone. This specimen includes other DNA sequences encoding the same CDR3. The chain joins TRBV18 to TRBJ2-7, with 12 bases matching TRBD2. J was trimmed by 4 bases and V by 3 bases; bases with no gene match: 4. Germline-derived CDR1 and CDR2 are KGHSH and LQKENI. The CDR3 consists of 15 residues. This CDR3 reads CASSPSTSGSYEQYF. CDR3 coding DNA: TGTGCCAGCTCACCTTCGACTAGCGGGAGTTACGAGCAGTACTTC.

This clone was counted only a few times. The gene calls are TRBV9 and TRBJ2-5; 8 bases are shared with TRBD2. The CDR3 runs 16 residues. Trimming at V came to 3 bases and at J to 5 bases, leaving 12 bases not matched to a gene. The germline CDR1 and CDR2 sequences are SGDLS and YYNGEE. The CDR3 is CASSGGLGLLEETQYF. The CDR3 DNA sequence: TGTGCCAGCAGCGGGGGACTAGGCCTCTTAGAGGAGACCCAGTACTTC. The full variable domain, in which reference TRBV9 and TRBJ2-5 provide the parts outside the CDR3, is DSGVTQTPKHLITATGQRVTLRCSPRSGDLSVYWYQQSLDQGLQFLIQYYNGEERAKGNILERFSAQQFPDLHSELNLSSLELGDSALYFCASSGGLGLLEETQYFGPGTRLLVL.

The chain uses TRBV28 and TRBJ2-1; the match to TRBD2 covers 12 bases. The CDR3 spans 15 residues. The V and J ends lost 6 bases and 3 bases, in that order; junction bases with no gene match: 3. CDR1 is MDHEN, CDR2 SYDVKM, per germline. For the CDR3, the DNA is TGTGCCAGCAGGTTGACTAGCGGGAGCTACAATGAGCAGTTCTTC. Protein product: CASRLTSGSYNEQFF.

The J gene is TRBJ2-1, the V gene TRBV4-1; the match to TRBD2 covers 9 bases. Germline V gene data show CDR1 as MGHRA and CDR2 as YSYEKL. J was trimmed by 5 bases and V by 0 bases; bases with no gene match: 8. The CDR3 loop spans 17 amino acids. This CDR3 is CASSQEVTSGAHNEQFF. The CDR3 DNA follows: TGCGCCAGCAGCCAAGAAGTGACTAGCGGAGCTCACAATGAGCAGTTCTTC.

CDR3 sequence: CSVTENTGELFF. The CDR3, as DNA: TGCAGCGTTACAGAAAACACCGGGGAGCTGTTTTTT. The rearrangement links TRBV29-1 to TRBJ2-2, with D unresolved. The CDR3 is 12 amino acids. Germline CDR1 is SQVTM and CDR2 is ANQGSEA. Trimming took 5 bases from V and 2 from J, leaving 6 bases between them.

V is TRBV4-1 and J is TRBJ2-5; 14 bases align to TRBD2. After removal of 1 base from V and 3 bases from J, the junction contained 16 bases not matched to a gene. This CDR3 comprises 21 residues. Germline values: CDR1 MGHRA, CDR2 YSYEKL. DNA of the CDR3: TGCGCCAGCAGCCAAGGGTGGTCGTTGACTAGCGGGAGGGGAAAGGAAGAGACCCAGTACTTC. Translated: CASSQGWSLTSGRGKEETQYF.

The chain carries TRBV11-1 and TRBJ1-5, with D unresolved. The germline V gene encodes CDR1 SGHAT and CDR2 FQDESV (reference sequence). Trimming removed 3 bases at V and 5 bases at J, with 8 bases between. CDR3 size: 13 residues. For the CDR3, the DNA is TGTGCCAGCAGCTTTGAAGCTGATCAGCCCCAGCATTTT. This encodes CASSFEADQPQHF.

The sample holds a few counts of this clone. The chain couples TRBV7-2 to TRBJ2-3; TRBD2 matches 14 bases. V gave up 3 bases and J gave up 6 bases; unmatched junction bases: 11. Germline-derived CDR1 and CDR2 are SGHTA and FQGNSA. The CDR3 has 18 amino acids. The CDR3 nucleotides are TGTGCCAGCAGCTTGGATCCTCGGACTAGCGGGAGGCGCGATACGCAGTATTTT. Protein product: CASSLDPRTSGRRDTQYF.

Only a few counts were recorded for this clone. The chain has TRBV30 and TRBJ1-5, with D uncertain. The length of the CDR3 is 14 residues. Trimming shortened V by 1 base and J by 0 bases, and 7 bases separated the two germline ends. Looked up from germline, CDR1 is GTSNPN and CDR2 is SVGIG (reference sequence). CDR3 DNA sequence: TGTGCCTGGAGTGCAGGCTATAGCAATCAGCCCCAGCATTTT. Its protein is CAWSAGYSNQPQHF.

This clone was found a few times. This sequence joins TRBV30 and TRBJ1-1, with no clear D. Germline-derived CDR1 and CDR2 are GTSNPN and SVGIG (reference sequence). There are 10 residues in the CDR3. V was clipped by 6 bases and J by 6 bases, with 8 bases between them. CDR3 in DNA: TGTGCCTGCCTCCCCGCTGAAGCTTTCTTT. Its protein is CACLPAEAFF.

This clone turned up a few times. The chain carries TRBV6-5 and TRBJ1-2, with 8 bases aligning to TRBD1. V lost 2 bases and J lost 7; bases outside the gene matches: 6. Germline lookup yields CDR1 MNHEY and CDR2 SVGAGI. The CDR3 covers 14 residues. The CDR3 bases are TGTGCCAGCAGTTACCGGGACAGGACTAGTGGCTACACCTTC. Protein: CASSYRDRTSGYTF.

This clone was seen a handful of times. The chain is built from TRBV6-6 and TRBJ2-2, with 10 nucleotides matching TRBD1. CDR1 is MNHNY and CDR2 is SVGAGI in the germline V gene (reference sequence). CDR3 size: 15 residues. The ends lost 4 bases at V and 7 bases at J; junction bases unmatched: 6. The chain's CDR3 is CASSSGQGRSGELFF. In DNA, the CDR3 is TGTGCCAGCAGTTCGGGACAGGGGAGGAGCGGGGAGCTGTTTTTT.